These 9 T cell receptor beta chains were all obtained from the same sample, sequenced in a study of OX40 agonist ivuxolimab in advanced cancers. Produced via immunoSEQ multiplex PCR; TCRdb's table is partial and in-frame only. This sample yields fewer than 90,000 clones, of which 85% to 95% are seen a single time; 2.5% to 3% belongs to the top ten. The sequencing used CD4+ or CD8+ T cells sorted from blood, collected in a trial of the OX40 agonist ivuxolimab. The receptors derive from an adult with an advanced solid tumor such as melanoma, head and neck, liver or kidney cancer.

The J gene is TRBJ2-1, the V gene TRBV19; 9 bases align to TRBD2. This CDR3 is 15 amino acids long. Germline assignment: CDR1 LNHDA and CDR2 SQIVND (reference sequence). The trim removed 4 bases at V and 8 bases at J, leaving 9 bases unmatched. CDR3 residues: CASSTPGLAGDEQFF. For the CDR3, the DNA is TGTGCCAGTAGTACGCCGGGACTAGCTGGAGATGAGCAGTTCTTC.

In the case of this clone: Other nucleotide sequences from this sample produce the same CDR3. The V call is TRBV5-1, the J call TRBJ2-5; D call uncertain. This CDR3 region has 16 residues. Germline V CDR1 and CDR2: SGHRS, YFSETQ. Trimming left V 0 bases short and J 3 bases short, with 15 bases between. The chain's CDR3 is CASSLVGGRPEETQYF. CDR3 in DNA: TGCGCCAGCAGCTTGGTTGGTGGGCGCCCTGAAGAGACCCAGTACTTC.

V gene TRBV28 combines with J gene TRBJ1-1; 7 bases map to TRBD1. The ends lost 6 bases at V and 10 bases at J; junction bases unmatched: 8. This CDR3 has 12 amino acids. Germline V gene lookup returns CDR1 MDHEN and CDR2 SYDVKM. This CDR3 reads CASSNPGQRAFF. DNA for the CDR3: TGTGCCAGCAGCAACCCGGGACAGAGAGCTTTCTTT.

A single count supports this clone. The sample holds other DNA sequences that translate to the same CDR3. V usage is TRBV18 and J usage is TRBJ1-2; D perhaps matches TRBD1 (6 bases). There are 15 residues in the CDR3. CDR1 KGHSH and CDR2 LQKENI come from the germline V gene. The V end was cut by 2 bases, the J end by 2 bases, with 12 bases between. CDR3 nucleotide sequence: TGTGCCAGCTCACCAGTGGGGCAGGGGAACTATGGCTACACCTTC. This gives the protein CASSPVGQGNYGYTF.

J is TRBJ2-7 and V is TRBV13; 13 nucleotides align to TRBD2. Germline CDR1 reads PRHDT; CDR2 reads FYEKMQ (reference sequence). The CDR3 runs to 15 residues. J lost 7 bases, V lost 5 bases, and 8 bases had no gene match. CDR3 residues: CASSIRLAGGLEQYF. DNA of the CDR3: TGTGCCAGCAGCATACGACTAGCGGGAGGCTTGGAGCAGTACTTC.

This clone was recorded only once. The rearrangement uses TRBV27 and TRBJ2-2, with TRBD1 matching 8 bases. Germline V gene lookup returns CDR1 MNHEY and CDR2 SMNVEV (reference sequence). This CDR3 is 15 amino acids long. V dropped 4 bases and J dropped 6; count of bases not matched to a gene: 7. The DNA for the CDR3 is TGTGCCAGCAGTTCTACCGGGACAGGCCCCGGGGAGCTGTTTTTT. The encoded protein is CASSSTGTGPGELFF.

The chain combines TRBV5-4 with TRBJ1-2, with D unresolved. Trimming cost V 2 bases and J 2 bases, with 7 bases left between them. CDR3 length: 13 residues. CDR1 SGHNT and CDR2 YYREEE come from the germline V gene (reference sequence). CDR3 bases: TGTGCCAGCAGCTTAGGTCTAAACTATGGCTACACCTTC. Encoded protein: CASSLGLNYGYTF.

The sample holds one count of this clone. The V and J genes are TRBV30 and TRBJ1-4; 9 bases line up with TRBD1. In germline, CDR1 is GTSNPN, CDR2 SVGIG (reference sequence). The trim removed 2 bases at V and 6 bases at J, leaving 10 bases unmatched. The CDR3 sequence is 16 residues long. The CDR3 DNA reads TGTGCCTGGAGTCCGCCCACAGGGGGCGCGGATGAAAAACTGTTTTTT. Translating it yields CAWSPPTGGADEKLFF.

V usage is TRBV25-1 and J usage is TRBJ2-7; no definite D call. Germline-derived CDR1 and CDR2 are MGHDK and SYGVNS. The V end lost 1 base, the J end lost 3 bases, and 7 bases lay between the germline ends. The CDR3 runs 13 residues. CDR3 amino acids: CASSESGIYEQYF. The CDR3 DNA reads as TGTGCCAGCAGTGAATCGGGCATCTACGAGCAGTACTTC.